The rows below give T cell receptor beta chains drawn from one sample of a study of blood T cell repertoires in COVID-19. Profiled with immunoSEQ multiplex PCR; TCRdb holds only in-frame clones, not every one. The table records 120,000 or so clones, over 75% of them present only once. Sequenced input: peripheral blood. Receptors originate from a woman aged 55 to 70 with acute or convalescent COVID-19. Both conserved end residues are part of each CDR3. The D gene is left open where the match is weak. Size is omitted from some rows. Given values are once, few, many or a class for expanded clones.

V gene	D gene	clone size	J gene	CDR3 DNA	CDR3 protein
TRBV29-1	-	-	TRBJ1-3	TGCAGCGTGGGGGGACTTTTTCCCTTCTCTGGAAACACCATATATTTT	CSVGGLFPFSGNTIYF
TRBV4-2	TRBD2	-	TRBJ2-6	TGTGCCAGCAGCCAAGAGGCGAGAGCGGGGAGGTCTGGGGCCAACGTCCTGACTTTC	CASSQEARAGRSGANVLTF
TRBV7-9	-	-	TRBJ2-1	TGTGCCAGCAGCGGTGGAGCGACTACCAATGAGCAGTTCTTC	CASSGGATTNEQFF
TRBV28	-	once	TRBJ1-2	TGTGCCAGCAGTTTCTACAGGGTCGGCTACACCTTC	CASSFYRVGYTF
TRBV5-1	-	-	TRBJ2-4	TGCGCCAGCAGCCCTACAGGGTTCGCCAAAAACATTCAGTACTTC	CASSPTGFAKNIQYF
TRBV18	-	-	TRBJ2-3	TGTGCCAGCTCACCCCAGTCTCCCTCGGATACGCAGTATTTT	CASSPQSPSDTQYF
TRBV20-1	-	-	TRBJ1-2	TGCAGTGCAACCCCGCTAATGGGCTACACCTTC	CSATPLMGYTF
TRBV4-1	TRBD2	-	TRBJ2-5	TGCGCCAGCAGCCAAGGCCTAGCGGGAGAAGAGACCCAGTACTTC	CASSQGLAGEETQYF
TRBV9	TRBD1	-	TRBJ2-2	TGTGCCAGCAGCGTTTCTCCGACAGGGGTCGACACCGGGGAGCTGTTTTTT	CASSVSPTGVDTGELFF
TRBV19	TRBD2	-	TRBJ2-5	TGTGCCAGTAGTATAACCCTTCAGACTAGCGGCCAAGAGACCCAGTACTTC	CASSITLQTSGQETQYF
TRBV7-2	-	-	TRBJ2-2	TGTGCCAGCAGCTTGAGGTCGGCCGGGGAGCTGTTTTTT	CASSLRSAGELFF
TRBV7-2	-	-	TRBJ2-7	TGTGCCAGCAGCCCCCAGCGGGCCTTCTCCTACGAGCAGTACTTC	CASSPQRAFSYEQYF
TRBV6-1	-	-	TRBJ1-1	TGTGCCAGCAGTGAATATGGGGAGACGATGAACACTGAAGCTTTCTTT	CASSEYGETMNTEAFF
TRBV6-1	-	-	TRBJ1-5	TGTGCCAGCAGTTCCAGGGGAGTGGATCAGCCCCAGCATTTT	CASSSRGVDQPQHF
TRBV18	-	-	TRBJ2-4	TGTGCCAGCTCACCACCGGGGGGTCGAACCAAAAACATTCAGTACTTC	CASSPPGGRTKNIQYF
TRBV5-6	-	-	TRBJ2-1	TGTGCCAGCAGCTTGGTCGCGCTATCAAATGAGCAGTTCTTC	CASSLVALSNEQFF
TRBV5-4	TRBD1	-	TRBJ1-1	TGTGCCAGCAGTAGGGGGCGTGAAGCTTTCTTT	CASSRGREAFF
TRBV3-1/TRBV3-2	TRBD1	-	TRBJ1-5	TGTGCCAGCAGCCAGGGCCCGGACAGGTATCAGCCCCAGCATTTT	CASSQGPDRYQPQHF
TRBV7-2	-	once	TRBJ2-5	TGTGCCAGCAGCCACCAAACAGGGACAGAGACCCAGTACTTC	CASSHQTGTETQYF
TRBV6-5	-	once	TRBJ1-1	TGTGCCAGCAGGGTGGGCCGGAACACTGAAGCTTTCTTT	CASRVGRNTEAFF
TRBV30	TRBD1	-	TRBJ2-1	TGTGCCGGGGACAGGGGGCTGACCTACAATGAGCAGTTCTTC	CAGDRGLTYNEQFF
TRBV19	TRBD1	once	TRBJ1-5	TGTGCCAGTAGTCCGGGACAGGGGTCTCAGCCCCAGCATTTT	CASSPGQGSQPQHF
TRBV27	TRBD1	-	TRBJ1-5	TGTGCCAGCAACAAGGGACAGGGAAGCAATCAGCCCCAGCATTTT	CASNKGQGSNQPQHF
TRBV6-5	-	-	TRBJ1-4	TGTGCCAGCAGTTACGCACAGGCCGGTAATGAAAAACTGTTTTTT	CASSYAQAGNEKLFF
TRBV5-1	TRBD2	-	TRBJ2-3	TGCGCCAGCAGCCCGGGACTAGCGGGCACAGATACGCAGTATTTT	CASSPGLAGTDTQYF
TRBV11-3	TRBD1	-	TRBJ2-3	TGTGCCAGCAGCACGACAGGGGGAGGAGATACGCAGTATTTT	CASSTTGGGDTQYF
TRBV7-3	TRBD2	-	TRBJ2-7	TGTGCCAGCTACACGGGACTAGCGTCCTACGAGCAGTACTTC	CASYTGLASYEQYF
TRBV6-5	TRBD1	-	TRBJ2-5	TGTGCCAGCAGTCAACAGGGGTCCCAAGAGACCCAGTACTTC	CASSQQGSQETQYF
TRBV7-9	-	-	TRBJ1-1	TGTGCCAGCAGCTTAGGGGCGAACACTGAAGCTTTCTTT	CASSLGANTEAFF
TRBV19	TRBD1	-	TRBJ1-5	TGTGCCAGTAGACAGACAGGGACCAATCAGCCCCAGCATTTT	CASRQTGTNQPQHF
TRBV2	TRBD1	once	TRBJ2-3	TGTGCCACCGGGACAGGGGGCACAGATACGCAGTATTTT	CATGTGGTDTQYF
TRBV28	-	-	TRBJ1-5	TGTGCCAGCAGTTTAGGGCAGGGGACTCAGCCCCAGCATTTT	CASSLGQGTQPQHF
TRBV5-1	TRBD2	-	TRBJ2-2	TGCGCCAGCAGCTCCACCGGGAGGCGAAACACCGGGGAGCTGTTTTTT	CASSSTGRRNTGELFF
TRBV3-1/TRBV3-2	-	-	TRBJ1-1	TGTGCCAGCAGCCTGCCAGGGAAGAACACTGAAGCTTTCTTT	CASSLPGKNTEAFF
TRBV28	-	-	TRBJ2-6	TGTGCCAGCAACGGACAGTCTGGGGCCAACGTCCTGACTTTC	CASNGQSGANVLTF
TRBV6-5	TRBD1	-	TRBJ1-1	TGTGCCAGCAGTTACGCCACAGGGGGCACTGAAGCTTTCTTT	CASSYATGGTEAFF
TRBV11-2	-	-	TRBJ2-5	TGTGCCAGCAGCTTAGGGACAGAACAAGAGACCCAGTACTTC	CASSLGTEQETQYF
TRBV5-1	-	-	TRBJ2-7	TGCGCCAGCAGCTTGGGCAGGGGATCTGACGAGCAGTACTTC	CASSLGRGSDEQYF
TRBV6-5	-	-	TRBJ1-2	TGTGCCAGCAAGGAGGGGACCAACTATGGCTACACCTTC	CASKEGTNYGYTF
TRBV7-6	TRBD1	-	TRBJ1-1	TGTGCCAGCAGCAGCTTACAGGGGATTAACACTGAAGCTTTCTTT	CASSSLQGINTEAFF
TRBV19	TRBD2	-	TRBJ2-2	TGTGCCAGTAGCCTGACTAGCGGGAGGACCGGGGAGCTGTTTTTT	CASSLTSGRTGELFF
TRBV11-2	-	-	TRBJ1-5	TGTGCCAGCAGCGCAACAGGCAATCAGCCCCAGCATTTT	CASSATGNQPQHF
TRBV18	TRBD1	-	TRBJ1-2	TGTGCCAGCTCACAGACAGGGGGCTATGGCTACACCTTC	CASSQTGGYGYTF